The 5 T cell receptor beta chains below come from one sample, sequenced in a study. TCRdb reanalysed the RT-PCR reads using MiXCR and keeps one entry per CDR3 protein. The table records 550,000 to 750,000 distinct CDR3 sequences, over 12% of them present only once. The sample was memory CD4+ T cells from blood. These receptors were obtained from a female donor in good health, serving as a healthy control.

This clonotype was detected many times. This chain joins TRBV15 and TRBJ1-1; D ambiguous. Germline CDR1 LNHNV, CDR2 YYDKDF (reference sequence). The V end lost 0 bases, the J end lost 4 bases, and 9 bases lay between the germline ends. The CDR3 is 14 amino acids. The CDR3 DNA reads as TGTGCCACCAGCAGAGATCAAGGAGCCACTGAAGCTTTCTTT. Its translation: CATSRDQGATEAFF.

The chain combines TRBV10-3 with TRBJ2-5; D call uncertain. CDR1 and CDR2 (germline): ENHRY, SYGVKD. The germline V and J ends were trimmed by 1 base and 2 bases, with 5 bases remaining between them. This CDR3 has 13 residues. The DNA of the CDR3 is TGTGCCATCAGTGAGTATAGACAAGAGACCCAGTACTTC. Translated, it gives CAISEYRQETQYF.

The V and J genes are TRBV9 and TRBJ1-2, with a weak D call TRBD1 (6 bases). CDR3 size: 13 residues. V lost 2 bases, J lost 10 bases, and 15 bases lay in between. Looked up from germline, CDR1 is SGDLS and CDR2 is YYNGEE. CDR3 protein: CASSVLSGGPYTF. CDR3 in DNA: TGTGCCAGCAGCGTCCTAAGCGGGGGGCCCTACACCTTC.

The CDR3 nucleotides are TGTGCCAGCACGAAGGGGCCCTTCAGTAATTCACCCCTCCACTTT. It is translated as CASTKGPFSNSPLHF. This rearrangement joins TRBV6-1 to TRBJ1-6, with D maybe TRBD1 (5 bases). V gave up 7 bases and J gave up 6 bases, with 16 bases separating them. The CDR3 extends over 15 amino acids. CDR1 MNHNS and CDR2 SASEGT come from the germline V gene.

This clonotype came up a few times. This chain joins TRBV5-1 and TRBJ2-3; 12 bases are a match to TRBD2. The germline V gene encodes CDR1 SGHRS and CDR2 YFSETQ. CDR3 length: 19 residues. The V gene end was trimmed by 0 bases and the J gene end by 0 bases; junction bases not matched to a gene: 8. The CDR3 bases are TGCGCCAGCAGCTTGGAACTAGCGGGAGGACCGTATAGCACAGATACGCAGTATTTT. Translation gives CASSLELAGGPYSTDTQYF.